These 21 T cell receptor beta chains were all obtained from the same sample, sequenced in a study of blood T cell repertoires in COVID-19. Libraries were prepared by immunoSEQ multiplex PCR; TCRdb keeps only in-frame clonotypes and omits some of them. This table holds more than 150,000 clones, more than 80% found once. The sequencing input was peripheral blood. The source is a woman over 75 with COVID-19, enrolled during active disease.

The chain employs TRBV6-6 and TRBJ1-5, with D hard to call. Trimming cost V 2 bases and J 7 bases, with 6 bases left between them. Germline V CDR1 and CDR2: MNHNY, SVGAGI (reference sequence). The CDR3 contains 12 residues. DNA of the CDR3: TGTGCCAGCAGTTACCCCGGGCAGCCCCAGCATTTT. It yields the protein CASSYPGQPQHF.

The chain employs TRBV10-3 and TRBJ2-7; possibly TRBD1 for D (6 bases). Germline V CDR1 and CDR2: ENHRY, SYGVKD. This CDR3 comprises 13 residues. The V gene lost 6 bases and the J gene lost 0 bases, with 9 bases spanning the gap. In DNA, the CDR3 is TGTGCCATCAGCGGGGACACCTCCTACGAGCAGTACTTC. Protein: CAISGDTSYEQYF.

This clone was counted a few times. This chain uses TRBV19 with TRBJ1-5; no definite D call. The CDR3 sequence is 13 residues long. CDR1 and CDR2 from the germline V gene are LNHDA and SQIVND (reference sequence). Deletions cut 3 bases from V and 9 bases from J, with 12 bases between. The CDR3 protein is CASSMSTYSPQHF. CDR3 in DNA: TGTGCCAGTAGTATGTCCACCTACTCGCCCCAGCATTTT.

The chain has TRBV6-5 and TRBJ1-5, with D possibly matching TRBD1 (6 bases). This CDR3 comprises 15 residues. Trimming took 4 bases from V and 3 from J, leaving 13 bases between them. Germline loops: CDR1 MNHEY, CDR2 SVGAGI. Written as DNA, the CDR3 is TGTGCCAGCAGTTCGGAAGGACAGCTCAATCAGCCCCAGCATTTT. Its protein is CASSSEGQLNQPQHF.

This clone was seen only a few times. This sequence joins TRBV5-4 and TRBJ1-5, with D unclear. With 0 bases removed from V and 4 bases from J, the gap between germline ends came to 5 bases. CDR1 SGHNT and CDR2 YYREEE come from the germline V gene (reference sequence). The CDR3 length is 13 residues. This CDR3 is CASSLGQNQPQHF. The DNA for the CDR3 is TGTGCCAGCAGCTTGGGGCAGAATCAGCCCCAGCATTTT.

This chain uses TRBV30 with TRBJ1-2; 9 nucleotides agree with TRBD1. This CDR3 spans 18 amino acids. The junction had 15 bases not matched to a gene; V was cut back by 0 bases and J by 4 bases. The germline V gene has CDR1 GTSNPN and CDR2 SVGIG (reference sequence). CDR3 loop: CAWSVSGTGTKRSYGYTF. DNA for the CDR3: TGTGCCTGGAGTGTTTCGGGGACAGGGACGAAGCGCAGCTATGGCTACACCTTC.

This chain joins TRBV6-5 and TRBJ2-1; TRBD1 matches at 8 bases. The V gene's germline CDR1 is MNHEY and CDR2 SVGAGI. The junction had 3 bases not matched to a gene; V was cut back by 7 bases and J by 1 base. This CDR3 spans 14 amino acids. DNA of the CDR3: TGTGCCAGCACAGGACAGGGATCCTACAATGAGCAGTTCTTC. Translating it yields CASTGQGSYNEQFF.

This clone has a handful of counts. The chain is built from TRBV27 and TRBJ1-1; no clear D gene. The germline V and J ends were trimmed by 2 bases and 4 bases, with 8 bases remaining between them. Per the germline V gene, CDR1 is MNHEY and CDR2 is SMNVEV (reference sequence). The CDR3 totals 13 residues. The CDR3, as DNA: TGTGCCAGCAGTTTACGGTCATCCACTGAAGCTTTCTTT. This encodes CASSLRSSTEAFF.

The chain joins TRBV28 to TRBJ2-7, with 7 bases identical to TRBD1. J was trimmed by 2 bases and V by 7 bases; bases with no gene match: 8. Looked up from germline, CDR1 is MDHEN and CDR2 is SYDVKM. This CDR3 comprises 14 residues. CDR3 in DNA: TGTGCCAGCACTCCGACAGGGAACCCCTACGAGCAGTACTTC. Its translation: CASTPTGNPYEQYF.

This chain connects TRBV11-3 to TRBJ1-2; 12 bases are shared with TRBD1. CDR1 and CDR2 from the germline V gene are SGHNT and YENEEA. The V segment lost 4 bases and the J segment 7 bases; nucleotides outside the gene matches: 7. There are 15 residues in the CDR3. For the CDR3, the DNA is TGTGCCAGCAGCTCCGGGACAGGGGGCTTGGGTGGCTACACCTTC. Protein product: CASSSGTGGLGGYTF.

J is TRBJ1-1 and V is TRBV18; 8 bases agree with TRBD1. CDR1 is KGHSH, CDR2 LQKENI, per germline. Germline trimming cut 3 bases from V and 6 bases from J; bases unmatched to any gene: 6. The CDR3 is made up of 14 amino acids. The CDR3 DNA is TGTGCCAGCTCACCGATGGACAGGGAGGCTGAAGCTTTCTTT. Translated, it gives CASSPMDREAEAFF.

This rearrangement joins TRBV28 to TRBJ1-6; D is uncertain. The CDR3 is made up of 14 amino acids. From germline, CDR1 is MDHEN and CDR2 SYDVKM. The V and J ends lost 5 bases and 10 bases respectively, with 15 bases between them. The CDR3 nucleotides read TGTGCCAGCAGTCCGAGTCTGGGTAGCTCACCCCTCCACTTT. This encodes CASSPSLGSSPLHF.

The V gene is TRBV7-2, the J gene TRBJ2-7, with 11 nucleotides matching TRBD2. CDR3 length: 15 residues. Germline V gene data show CDR1 as SGHTA and CDR2 as FQGNSA. V trimming: 6 bases; J trimming: 0 bases; junction bases outside the gene matches: 4. The CDR3 is CASRLLAGDSYEQYF. CDR3 bases: TGTGCCAGCAGACTACTAGCGGGGGACTCCTACGAGCAGTACTTC. Full variable domain (missing parts from reference TRBV7-2 and TRBJ2-7): GAGVSQSPSNKVTEKGKDVELRCDPISGHTALYWYRQSLGQGLEFLIYFQGNSAPDKSGLPSDRFSAERTGGSVSTLTIQRTQQEDSAVYLCASRLLAGDSYEQYFGPGTRLTVT.

This clone was observed a single time. J is TRBJ2-6 and V is TRBV29-1, with a weak D call TRBD1 (7 bases). CDR3 length equals 20 residues. Germline assignment: CDR1 SQVTM and CDR2 ANQGSEA. V lost 4 bases and J lost 4, with 29 bases in between. CDR3 residues: CSVVLGGGPTEVYGANVLTF. As DNA, the CDR3 is TGCAGCGTTGTATTAGGAGGGGGCCCCACAGAAGTGTACGGGGCCAACGTCCTGACTTTC.

The chain uses TRBV2 and TRBJ1-2; TRBD1 aligns across 7 bases. Germline CDR1 and CDR2: SNHLY and FYNNEI. Trimming removed 8 bases from V and 6 bases from J; junction bases left unmatched: 12. The CDR3 has 14 residues. The CDR3 DNA is TGTGCCAGCCATTCGACAGGGAGATTACATGGCTACACCTTC. Translation: CASHSTGRLHGYTF.

The chain carries TRBV2 and TRBJ1-5; D may be TRBD1 (5 bases). The V and J ends lost 4 bases and 0 bases respectively, with 7 bases between them. CDR3 length: 14 residues. Germline lookup yields CDR1 SNHLY and CDR2 FYNNEI. CDR3 loop: CASSVQGSNQPQHF. Written as DNA, the CDR3 is TGTGCCAGCAGTGTTCAGGGTAGCAATCAGCCCCAGCATTTT. The full variable domain, rest sourced from reference TRBV2 and TRBJ1-5, is EPEVTQTPSHQVTQMGQEVILRCVPISNHLYFYWYRQILGQKVEFLVSFYNNEISEKSEIFDDQFSVERPDGSNFTLKIRSTKLEDSAMYFCASSVQGSNQPQHFGDGTRLSIL.

This clone was seen a few times. The rearrangement links TRBV7-2 to TRBJ1-5, with D possibly matching TRBD1 (6 bases). The length of the CDR3 is 14 residues. Germline CDR1 reads SGHTA; CDR2 reads FQGNSA. Trimming took 5 bases from V and 4 from J, leaving 12 bases between them. CDR3 nucleotide sequence: TGTGCCAGCAGCCTTACAGGGTTGAATCAGCCCCAGCATTTT. Translated: CASSLTGLNQPQHF.

This clone appeared a single time. The J gene is TRBJ2-7, the V gene TRBV2; TRBD1 aligns across 7 bases. This CDR3 has 13 residues. V shed 3 bases, J shed 3 bases, and the junction held 2 bases outside the gene matches. Germline loops: CDR1 SNHLY, CDR2 FYNNEI. The CDR3 spells CASSEDRYYEQYF. For the CDR3, the DNA is TGTGCCAGCAGTGAGGACAGGTACTACGAGCAGTACTTC.

This chain joins TRBV19 and TRBJ2-7; 10 bases match TRBD1. CDR1 and CDR2 from the germline V gene are LNHDA and SQIVND (reference sequence). J was trimmed by 5 bases and V by 4 bases; bases with no gene match: 5. The CDR3 has 14 amino acids. The CDR3 nucleotides read TGTGCCAGTAGTACTCCGGGACAGGGGAACGAGCAGTACTTC. It yields the protein CASSTPGQGNEQYF.

This clone was seen a handful of times. This rearrangement joins TRBV6-2 or TRBV6-3 to TRBJ1-1; 11 nucleotides align to TRBD1. Trimming took 5 bases from V and 4 from J; bases not matched to a gene: 3. Germline V CDR1 and CDR2: MNHEY, SVGEGT. This CDR3 has 14 amino acids. For the CDR3, the DNA is TGTGCCAGCAGTGCCGGGACAGGGGGCACTGAAGCTTTCTTT. Translated, it gives CASSAGTGGTEAFF.

The chain uses TRBV5-6 and TRBJ2-1, with unresolved D. This CDR3 spans 15 amino acids. V was shortened by 1 base and J by 8 bases, with 16 bases between the two germline ends. Per germline, CDR1 SGHDT and CDR2 YYEEEE. DNA for the CDR3: TGTGCCAGCAGCTTGCGGCTCGGTGGCGGAGATGAGCAGTTCTTC. Translated, it gives CASSLRLGGGDEQFF.